What follows is one TCR beta chain and its context. Its antigen remains unidentified. The sample comes from a study of T cell clones after liver transplantation. Background on the study: A pre-transplant mixed lymphocyte reaction with TCRbeta sequencing defined graft-donor-reactive clones followed in post-transplant blood. Study-level findings and limits: Post-transplant time points were not standardized, so conclusions are preliminary. Donor-reactive sequences fell more than third party-reactive ones, suggesting partial deletion. Rather than being deleted, graft donor-reactive T cells may have moved into the graft.

Sequenced by immunoSEQ multiplex PCR; TCRdb stores in-frame clones only, minus some. This table has more than 95,000 clones, roughly four fifths appearing once. The specimen comprised CD4+ T cells from blood, sampled 47 months after liver transplant. The sequence derives from a human patient who received a liver transplant. These T cells may partly come from the graft donor.

In DNA, the CDR3 is TGTGCCAGCTCACCTGAAGGGTTTGAAAAACTGTTTTTT. It translates to CASSPEGFEKLFF. The V call is TRBV18, the J call TRBJ1-4; no firm D call. CDR1 and CDR2 from the germline V gene are KGHSH and LQKENI. The V gene lost 3 bases and the J gene lost 7 bases, with 9 bases spanning the gap. CDR3 size: 13 residues.